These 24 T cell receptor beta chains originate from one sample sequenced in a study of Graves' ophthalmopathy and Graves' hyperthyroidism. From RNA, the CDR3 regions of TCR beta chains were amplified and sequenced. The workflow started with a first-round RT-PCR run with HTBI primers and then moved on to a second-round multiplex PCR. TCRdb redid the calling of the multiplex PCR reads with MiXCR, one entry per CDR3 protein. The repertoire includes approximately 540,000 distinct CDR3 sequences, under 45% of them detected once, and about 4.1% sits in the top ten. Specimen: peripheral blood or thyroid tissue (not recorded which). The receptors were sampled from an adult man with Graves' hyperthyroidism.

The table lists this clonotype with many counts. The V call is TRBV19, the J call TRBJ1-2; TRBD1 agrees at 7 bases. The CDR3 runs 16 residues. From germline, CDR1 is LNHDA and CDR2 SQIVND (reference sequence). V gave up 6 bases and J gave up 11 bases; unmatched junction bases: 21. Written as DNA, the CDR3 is TGTGCCAGTAGGATAATAGGGGATAAGGGGGCCCGTCGGTACACCTTC. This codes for CASRIIGDKGARRYTF.

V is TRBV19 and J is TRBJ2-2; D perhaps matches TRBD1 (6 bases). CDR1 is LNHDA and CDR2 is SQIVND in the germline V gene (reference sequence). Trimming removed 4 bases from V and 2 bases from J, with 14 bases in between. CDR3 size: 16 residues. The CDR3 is CASSTQGPRNTGELFF. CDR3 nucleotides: TGTGCCAGTAGTACACAGGGTCCAAGAAACACCGGGGAGCTGTTTTTT.

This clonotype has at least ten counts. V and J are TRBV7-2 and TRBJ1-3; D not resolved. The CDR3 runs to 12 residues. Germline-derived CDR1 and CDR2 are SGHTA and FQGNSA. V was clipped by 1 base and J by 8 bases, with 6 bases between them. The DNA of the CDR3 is TGTGCCAGCAGCTTAGATGCGGACACCATATATTTT. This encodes CASSLDADTIYF.

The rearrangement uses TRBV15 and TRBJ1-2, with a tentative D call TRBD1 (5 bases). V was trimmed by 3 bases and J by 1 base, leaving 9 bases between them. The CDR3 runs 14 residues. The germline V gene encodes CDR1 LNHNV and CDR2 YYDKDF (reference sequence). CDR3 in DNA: TGTGCCACCAGCAGCCCGCAGGGTAACTATGGCTACACCTTC. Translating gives CATSSPQGNYGYTF.

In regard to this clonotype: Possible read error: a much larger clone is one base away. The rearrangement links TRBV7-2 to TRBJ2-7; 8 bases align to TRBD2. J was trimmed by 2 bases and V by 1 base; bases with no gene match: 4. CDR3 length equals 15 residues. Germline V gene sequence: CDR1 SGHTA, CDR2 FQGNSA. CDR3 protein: CASSLVAGRTYEQYF. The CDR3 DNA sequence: TGTGCCAGCAGCTTAGTAGCGGGGAGGACCTACGAGCAGTACTTC.

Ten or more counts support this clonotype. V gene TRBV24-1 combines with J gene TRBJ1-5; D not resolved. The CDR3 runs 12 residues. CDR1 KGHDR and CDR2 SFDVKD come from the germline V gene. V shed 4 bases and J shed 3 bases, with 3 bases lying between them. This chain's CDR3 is CATSDLNQPQHF. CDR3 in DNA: TGTGCCACCAGTGACCTCAATCAGCCCCAGCATTTT.

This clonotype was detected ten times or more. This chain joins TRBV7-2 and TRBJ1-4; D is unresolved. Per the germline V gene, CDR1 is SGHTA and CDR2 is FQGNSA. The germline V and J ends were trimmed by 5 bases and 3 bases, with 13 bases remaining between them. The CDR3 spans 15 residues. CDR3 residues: CASSPRSGANEKLFF. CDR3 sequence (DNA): TGTGCCAGCAGCCCCAGGTCCGGAGCTAATGAAAAACTGTTTTTT.

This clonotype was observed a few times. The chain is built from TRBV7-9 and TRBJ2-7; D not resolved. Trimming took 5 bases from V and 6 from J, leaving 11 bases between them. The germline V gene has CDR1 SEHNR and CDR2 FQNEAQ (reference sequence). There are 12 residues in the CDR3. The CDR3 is CASSRRPGEQYF. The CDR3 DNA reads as TGTGCCAGCAGCCGCCGACCCGGCGAGCAGTACTTC.

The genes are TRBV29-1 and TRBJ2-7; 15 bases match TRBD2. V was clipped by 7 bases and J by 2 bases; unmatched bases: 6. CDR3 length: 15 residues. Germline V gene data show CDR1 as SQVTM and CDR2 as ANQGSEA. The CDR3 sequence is CSEGTSGGIPYEQYF. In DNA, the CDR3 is TGCAGCGAGGGGACTAGCGGGGGGATCCCCTACGAGCAGTACTTC.

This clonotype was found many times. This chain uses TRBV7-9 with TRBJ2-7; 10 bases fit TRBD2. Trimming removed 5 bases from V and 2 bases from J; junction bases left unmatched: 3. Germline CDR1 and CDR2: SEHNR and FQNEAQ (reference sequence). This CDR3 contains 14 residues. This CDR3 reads CASSTTSGAYEQYF. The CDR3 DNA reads TGTGCCAGCAGCACTACTAGCGGGGCCTACGAGCAGTACTTC.

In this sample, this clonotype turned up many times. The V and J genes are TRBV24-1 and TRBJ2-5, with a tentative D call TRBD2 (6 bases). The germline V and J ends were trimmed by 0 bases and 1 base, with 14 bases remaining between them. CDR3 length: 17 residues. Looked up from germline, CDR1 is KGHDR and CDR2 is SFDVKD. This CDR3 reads CATSDLYKRVGQETQYF. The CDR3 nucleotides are TGTGCCACCAGTGATTTGTATAAGCGGGTGGGCCAAGAGACCCAGTACTTC.

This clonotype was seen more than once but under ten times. The CDR3 is CASRHRGYGYTF. The CDR3, as DNA: TGTGCCAGCAGGCACAGGGGGTATGGCTACACCTTC. The chain combines TRBV27 with TRBJ1-2; 8 bases align to TRBD1. Germline loops: CDR1 MNHEY, CDR2 SMNVEV (reference sequence). V lost 6 bases to trimming and J lost 5 bases; unmatched junction nucleotides: 2. This CDR3 region has 12 residues.

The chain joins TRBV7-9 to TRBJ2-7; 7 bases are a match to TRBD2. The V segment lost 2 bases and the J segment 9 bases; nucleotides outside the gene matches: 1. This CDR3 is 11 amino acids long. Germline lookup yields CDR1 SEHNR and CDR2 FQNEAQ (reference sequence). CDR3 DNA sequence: TGTGCCAGCAGCTTAACGGGAGGGCAGTACTTC. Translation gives CASSLTGGQYF.

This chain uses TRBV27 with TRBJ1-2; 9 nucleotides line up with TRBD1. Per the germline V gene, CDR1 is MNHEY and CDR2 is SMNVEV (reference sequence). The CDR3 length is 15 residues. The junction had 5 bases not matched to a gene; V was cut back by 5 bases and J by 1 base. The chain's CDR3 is CASSPRQGDNYGYTF. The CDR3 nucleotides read TGTGCCAGCAGTCCGCGACAGGGGGATAACTATGGCTACACCTTC.

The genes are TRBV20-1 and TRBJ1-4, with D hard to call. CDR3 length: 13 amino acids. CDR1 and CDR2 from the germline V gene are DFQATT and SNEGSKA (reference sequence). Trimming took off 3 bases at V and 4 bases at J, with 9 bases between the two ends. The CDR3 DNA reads TGCAGTGCTAGGGTACTCTATAATGAAAAACTGTTTTTT. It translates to CSARVLYNEKLFF.

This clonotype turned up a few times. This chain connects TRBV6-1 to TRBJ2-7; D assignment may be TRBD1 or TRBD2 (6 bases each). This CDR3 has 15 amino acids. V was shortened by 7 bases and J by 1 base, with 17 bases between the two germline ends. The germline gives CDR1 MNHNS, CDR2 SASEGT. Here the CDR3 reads CASTLMGGESYEQYF. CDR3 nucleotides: TGTGCCAGCACCTTGATGGGGGGCGAGTCCTACGAGCAGTACTTC.

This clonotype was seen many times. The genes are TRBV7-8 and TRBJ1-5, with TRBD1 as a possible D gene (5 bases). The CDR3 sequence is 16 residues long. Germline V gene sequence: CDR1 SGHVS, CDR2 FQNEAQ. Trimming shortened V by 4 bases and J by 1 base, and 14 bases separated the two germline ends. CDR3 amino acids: CASSSSRQTSNQPQHF. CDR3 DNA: TGTGCCAGCAGCTCTTCTCGACAGACAAGCAATCAGCCCCAGCATTTT.

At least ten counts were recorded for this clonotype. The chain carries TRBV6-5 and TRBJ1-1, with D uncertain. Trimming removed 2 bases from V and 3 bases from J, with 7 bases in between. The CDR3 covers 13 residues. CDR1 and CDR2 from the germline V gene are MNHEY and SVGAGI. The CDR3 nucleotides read TGTGCCAGCAGTTACGGTGGGGACACTGAAGCTTTCTTT. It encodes CASSYGGDTEAFF.

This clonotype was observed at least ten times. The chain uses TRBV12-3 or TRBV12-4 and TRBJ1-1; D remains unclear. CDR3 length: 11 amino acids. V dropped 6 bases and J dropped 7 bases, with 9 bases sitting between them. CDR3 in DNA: TGTGCCAGCAGCCTTCCCGATGAAGCTTTCTTT. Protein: CASSLPDEAFF.

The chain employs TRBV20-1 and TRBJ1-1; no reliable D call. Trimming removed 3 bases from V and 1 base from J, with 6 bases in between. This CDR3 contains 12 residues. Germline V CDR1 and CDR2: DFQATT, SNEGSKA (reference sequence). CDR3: CSASKQNTEAFF. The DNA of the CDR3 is TGCAGTGCTAGCAAACAGAACACTGAAGCTTTCTTT.

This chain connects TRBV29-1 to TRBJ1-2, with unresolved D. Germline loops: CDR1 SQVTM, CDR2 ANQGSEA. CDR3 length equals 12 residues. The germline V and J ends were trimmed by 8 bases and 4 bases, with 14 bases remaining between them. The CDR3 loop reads CSLSQVTYGYTF. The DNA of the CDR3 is TGCAGCTTGTCGCAGGTGACCTATGGCTACACCTTC.

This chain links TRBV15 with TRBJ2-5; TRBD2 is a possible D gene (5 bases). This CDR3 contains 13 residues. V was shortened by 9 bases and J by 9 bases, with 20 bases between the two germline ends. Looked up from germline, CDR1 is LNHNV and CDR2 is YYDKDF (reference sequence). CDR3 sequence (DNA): TGTGCCACGAAGAGGGCTCGCAATCAGCCCCAGTACTTC. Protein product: CATKRARNQPQYF.

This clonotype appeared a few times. The CDR3 DNA reads TGTGCCTGGAGTGTATTTGGGGGGTTGAACACTGAAGCTTTCTTT. Residues: CAWSVFGGLNTEAFF. The rearrangement joins TRBV30 to TRBJ1-1, with a tentative D call TRBD1 (5 bases). CDR1 is GTSNPN, CDR2 SVGIG, per germline (reference sequence). The CDR3 runs 15 residues. V lost 0 bases, J lost 0 bases, and 11 bases lay in between.

CDR3 amino acids: CASSLGQGLAGANVLTF. DNA of the CDR3: TGCGCCAGCAGCTTGGGTCAGGGTCTAGCTGGGGCCAACGTCCTGACTTTC. The chain is built from TRBV5-1 and TRBJ2-6; D is possibly TRBD1 (5 bases). CDR1 is SGHRS, CDR2 YFSETQ, per germline. The CDR3 extends over 17 amino acids. V shed 0 bases and J shed 2 bases, with 12 bases lying between them.